The clone carrying this T cell receptor beta chain has just a few counts. The antigen remains undetermined. The primer mix had 60 Vbeta and 13 Jbeta primers. Profiled with immunoSEQ multiplex PCR; TCRdb holds only in-frame clones, not every one. The repertoire has about 140,000 clones, 65% to 80% of them found once; the top ten carry 8.8%. The data were obtained in a study of cytomegalovirus exposure and HLA in healthy donors. Regarding the study as a whole: A cluster of highly shared sequence variants was likely a sequencing artifact. The study put some 150 TCR beta chains on its list as cytomegalovirus-associated.

V dropped 5 bases and J dropped 0; count of bases not matched to a gene: 10. The CDR3 spans 16 residues. Germline CDR1 and CDR2: GTSNPN and SVGIG (reference sequence). The chain recombines TRBV30 with TRBJ2-3; 8 bases match TRBD2. Sequenced material: PBMCs. The TCR was taken from a woman in her fifties or sixties in good health and CMV-seropositive. CDR3 residues: CAWGGGVAGSTDTQYF. DNA for the CDR3: TGTGCCTGGGGGGGAGGGGTAGCGGGGAGCACAGATACGCAGTATTTT.